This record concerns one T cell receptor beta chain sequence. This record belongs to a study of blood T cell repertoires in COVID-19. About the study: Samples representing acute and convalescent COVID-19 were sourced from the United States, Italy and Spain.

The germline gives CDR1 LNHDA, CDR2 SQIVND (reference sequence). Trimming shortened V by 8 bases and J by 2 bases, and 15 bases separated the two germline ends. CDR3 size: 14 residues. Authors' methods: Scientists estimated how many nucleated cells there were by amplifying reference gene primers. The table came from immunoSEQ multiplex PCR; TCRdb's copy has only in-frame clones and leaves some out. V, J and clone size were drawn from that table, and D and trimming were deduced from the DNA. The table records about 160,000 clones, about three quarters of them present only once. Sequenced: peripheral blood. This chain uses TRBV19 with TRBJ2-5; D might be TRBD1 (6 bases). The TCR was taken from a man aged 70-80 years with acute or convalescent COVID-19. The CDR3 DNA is TGTGCCAGTGCGACGCGCAGGGGACAAGAGACCCAGTACTTC. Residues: CASATRRGQETQYF.